This TCR beta chain comes out of a study of shared clonotypes between healthy human individuals (TCRdb year 2020). Background for the entire study: The cohort included three men and a couple of women between 18 and 49 years of age. For each donor, CD4 naive and CD4 memory were each given three plates, CD8 naive was given two plates, and CD8 memory was given one plate. Blood TCR repertoires of 5 or 6 healthy adults were deeply sequenced to estimate repertoire size and the extent of clonotype sharing between individuals. Different laboratories and diverse techniques were used to prepare libraries and sequence TCR repertoires, to increase sequencing depth and limit assay-specific biases. Per donor, leukapheresis produced somewhere between about 0.9 and 9.5 billion PBMCs.

Here is what the overall study found, with its caveats: Across a handful of donors, approximately 4.9% of naive CD4, roughly 3.5% of naive CD8, around 2.5% of memory CD4, and approximately 0.4% of memory CD8 clonotypes were shared. Even with the large sequencing depth, rarefaction of the sorted-subset datasets indicated that sequencing was incomplete. Compared with non-shared clonotypes, clonotypes shared by all four sorted-subset donors had higher generation probabilities. Because the study included only a small number of donors, the genetic and exposure-history diversity represented was limited. Pairwise subsampling indicated that sequencing depth was expected to affect the degree of clonotype sharing among donors. Estimated clonotype richness was generally larger for naive than for memory subsets. Only blood was sampled, and tissue TCR repertoires likely differ from those in blood.

Using the deep immunoSEQ assay, multiplex PCR amplified TCR CDR3 regions from genomic DNA. Genomic DNA extracted from each cell subset was distributed evenly over all wells of several immunoSEQ 96-well plates, and each plate served as one replicate. For sorted subsets, each replicate PCR was loaded with approximately 190 ng genomic DNA, equivalent to 25,000 to 35,000 T cell genomes. Purified libraries were measured with a Qubit 3.0 fluorometer, size-checked on a Bioanalyzer 2100, and measured again with the KAPA Library Quantification kit. Every immunoSEQ 96-well plate was sequenced on a dedicated single-read 150-cycle Illumina NextSeq 550 flow cell. In the source study's methods: The immunoSEQ output contained only junctional sequences without quality scores, so filtering could not match that applied to full-length reads. Sequences were annotated with PyIR, a Python wrapper for IgBLAST v1.9, using IMGT germline references to assign V/J genes and CDR3. Reads were removed for weak V/J assignments (E-value above 1e-6), missing CDR3, stop codons, out-of-frame junctions, or ambiguous translated residues. A V3J clonotype was defined by an identical inferred V gene, J gene, and CDR3 amino acid sequence. Percentage overlap between repertoires was computed as shared unique clonotypes divided by the size of the smaller repertoire. RTK rarefaction, the Chao1 estimator, and Recon v2.1 estimates of unobserved clonotypes were used to assess repertoire richness. For all TCRbeta clonotypes obtained by the gDNA method from a few donors, generation probabilities were computed with OLGA. Entries here come from immuneACCESS through TCRdb and include only in-frame sequences with V and J called. Some clones fail to appear in such tables; in the studies checked, an unresolved V gene covers under half of the shortfall, and the cause of the remainder is unknown. V, J and clone size are those of that table, while D and trimming were read from the DNA. For this sample the table gives fewer than 400,000 clones, of which around 72% were detected only once. The ten most abundant clones make up approximately 10% of the sample.

With respect to this clone: Its antigen remains unidentified. Per-base qualities were not stored, and no clone one base away is much larger.

Healthy HIV-negative adults with no recently reported acute infections or vaccinations were included as donors. Every donor was a Caucasian adult living in Nashville, Tennessee, USA. CD4+ T cells were enriched by magnetic negative selection; naive cells were then positively selected on CD45RA, and the negative fraction formed the memory subset. Blood was obtained by leukapheresis, after which PBMCs were separated by Ficoll-Histopaque density gradient centrifugation and cryopreserved in liquid nitrogen vapor phase. Analytical flow cytometry was used to check the purity and quantity of every magnetically sorted T cell population. From each sorted fraction, genomic DNA was isolated and quantified by UV absorbance on a Nanodrop 2000c. The CDR3 has 13 amino acids, counting the end cysteine and phenylalanine. The read is trimmed to its CDR3 DNA, 39 bases read in frame from base 1. V lost 3 bases and J lost 7 bases; the stretch between them is 13 bases long. Taken from the germline V gene, the CDR1 and CDR2 loops are SGHTS and YDEGEE.

The sequence derives from a man aged 30 to 39 in good health. The sequenced sample was memory CD4+ T cells sorted from blood. This sample's cell subset or site label indicates: CD45RA-negative fraction. The chain is made from TRBV5-8 and TRBJ2-5; a weak D assignment points to TRBD1 (5 bases agree). The CDR3 protein is CASSYDSFGTQYF. The DNA sequence follows: TGTGCCAGCAGCTATGACAGCTTTGGGACCCAGTACTTC.